The entry below gives a single T cell receptor beta chain sequence along with its context. Its antigen is unknown. Donors had nominal health at sampling but likely had unrecorded immune exposures. The entry originates in a study of cytomegalovirus exposure and HLA in healthy donors. Study observations and caveats: In a later analysis, V- and J-gene trimming of beta chains associated with a DCLRE1C missense variant, replicated independently. Common viral pathogens (according to a later analysis) appeared linked to several of the most significant clusters. Using a false discovery rate of 0.05, a later analysis showed that approximately 17,000 TCR beta sequences were associated with HLA alleles.

This CDR3 is 13 amino acids long. Germline V CDR1 and CDR2: MDHEN, SYDVKM. The PCR contained 60 Vbeta and 13 Jbeta primers. TCRdb's table, derived via immunoSEQ multiplex PCR, lists solely in-frame clones and lacks some. The sample yields about 160,000 clones, 65% to 80% seen once. The chain employs TRBV28 and TRBJ1-1; 11 bases fit TRBD1. Material: PBMCs. The sequence was collected from a man aged 35 to 55 in good health and CMV-seronegative. The CDR3 is CISVGTGGTEAFF. CDR3 coding DNA: TGTATTTCTGTCGGGACAGGGGGGACTGAAGCTTTCTTT.